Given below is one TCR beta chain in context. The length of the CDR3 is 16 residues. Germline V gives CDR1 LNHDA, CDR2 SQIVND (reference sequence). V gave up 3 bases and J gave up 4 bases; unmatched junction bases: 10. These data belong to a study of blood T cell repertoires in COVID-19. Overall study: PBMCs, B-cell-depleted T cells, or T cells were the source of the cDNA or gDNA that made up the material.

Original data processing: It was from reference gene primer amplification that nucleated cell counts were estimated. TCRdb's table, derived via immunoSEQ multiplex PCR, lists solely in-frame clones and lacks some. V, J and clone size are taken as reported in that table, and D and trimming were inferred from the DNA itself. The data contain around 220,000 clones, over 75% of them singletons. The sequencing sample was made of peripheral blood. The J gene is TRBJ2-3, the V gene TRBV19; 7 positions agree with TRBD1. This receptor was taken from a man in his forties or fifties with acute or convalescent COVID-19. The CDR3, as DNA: TGTGCCAGTAGTATCTCACAGGGGAGAGGGGCAGATACGCAGTATTTT. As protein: CASSISQGRGADTQYF.